A single sample is the source of the 31 T cell receptor beta chains below, sequenced in a study of T cell responses to AZD1222 COVID-19 vaccine. Assay used: immunoSEQ multiplex PCR; TCRdb lists only in-frame clones, some missing. The data contain about 140,000 clones, roughly nine tenths of them singletons. This sample comprised peripheral blood, obtained on day 0 of AZD1222 vaccination. These receptors were obtained from an adult in good health.

This clone was picked up one time. The chain recombines TRBV5-1 with TRBJ2-7, with 10 bases identical to TRBD2. The CDR3 sequence is 15 residues long. V lost 4 bases to trimming and J lost 9 bases; unmatched junction nucleotides: 13. CDR1 SGHRS and CDR2 YFSETQ come from the germline V gene. CDR3 region: CASSLGTSAAGGQYF. The CDR3 coding sequence is TGCGCCAGCAGCCTAGGGACTAGCGCCGCCGGAGGGCAGTACTTC.

The CDR3 spells CSVGLHRTGVSYEQYF. The CDR3 coding sequence is TGCAGCGTTGGCCTTCATAGGACAGGGGTTTCCTACGAGCAGTACTTC. The chain joins TRBV29-1 to TRBJ2-7; 9 bases line up with TRBD1. This CDR3 is built from 16 residues. V gave up 4 bases and J gave up 1 base; unmatched junction bases: 11. CDR1 SQVTM and CDR2 ANQGSEA come from the germline V gene.

The chain couples TRBV30 to TRBJ2-5, with TRBD2 as a possible D gene (6 bases). Trimming pared 5 bases from V and 4 bases from J, leaving 14 bases between. The germline V gene has CDR1 GTSNPN and CDR2 SVGIG (reference sequence). The CDR3 contains 13 residues. The CDR3 protein is CAWSGFGRETQYF. The DNA for the CDR3 is TGTGCCTGGTCGGGGTTCGGGAGAGAGACCCAGTACTTC.

V and J are TRBV19 and TRBJ2-7; a weak D match, TRBD2 (5 bases). Trimming took off 5 bases at V and 7 bases at J, with 12 bases between the two ends. The CDR3 has 12 residues. The V gene's germline CDR1 is LNHDA and CDR2 SQIVND (reference sequence). The CDR3 reads CASSHRPGEQYF. CDR3 DNA: TGTGCCAGTAGTCACCGGCCGGGGGAGCAGTACTTC.

The chain links TRBV29-1 to TRBJ1-5; TRBD1 is a possible D gene (5 bases). V was trimmed by 4 bases and J by 1 base, leaving 8 bases between them. The CDR3 covers 13 residues. In germline, CDR1 is SQVTM, CDR2 ANQGSEA. The CDR3 protein is CSVVWTSNQPQHF. In DNA form, the CDR3 reads TGCAGCGTTGTATGGACAAGCAATCAGCCCCAGCATTTT.

V and J are TRBV11-2 and TRBJ2-2; no definite D call. CDR1 is SGHAT, CDR2 FQNNGV, per germline. The CDR3 spans 13 residues. V was trimmed by 5 bases and J by 6 bases, leaving 10 bases between them. The CDR3, as DNA: TGTGCCAGCAGCCCCATAAGGGCCGGGGAGCTGTTTTTT. The encoded protein is CASSPIRAGELFF.

This clone was picked up a small number of times. The gene calls are TRBV29-1 and TRBJ2-2; D perhaps matches TRBD1 (5 bases). Trimming took off 4 bases at V and 5 bases at J, with 14 bases between the two ends. The CDR3 contains 14 residues. The germline V gene encodes CDR1 SQVTM and CDR2 ANQGSEA. As DNA, the CDR3 is TGCAGCGTTGGAAGGGGTCCCCCGACCGGGGAGCTGTTTTTT. Protein sequence: CSVGRGPPTGELFF.

The chain combines TRBV4-1 with TRBJ2-7; D is possibly TRBD2 (6 bases). This CDR3 contains 14 residues. Germline-derived CDR1 and CDR2 are MGHRA and YSYEKL. V was trimmed by 5 bases and J by 1 base, leaving 12 bases between them. Here the CDR3 reads CASSFPGVSYEQYF. The CDR3 nucleotides are TGCGCCAGCAGCTTCCCGGGGGTGTCCTACGAGCAGTACTTC.

V usage is TRBV19 and J usage is TRBJ1-5; D is unresolved. V was cut by 7 bases and J by 2 bases, with 15 bases left in between. The CDR3 consists of 15 residues. Germline CDR1 reads LNHDA; CDR2 reads SQIVND (reference sequence). CDR3 amino acids: CASTRPGRGNQPQHF. The CDR3 DNA is TGTGCCAGTACCCGGCCGGGGAGGGGCAATCAGCCCCAGCATTTT.

The chain links TRBV10-3 to TRBJ2-7; 7 bases match TRBD2. The CDR3 covers 14 residues. Germline lookup yields CDR1 ENHRY and CDR2 SYGVKD. V lost 7 bases and J lost 2; bases outside the gene matches: 8. This CDR3 is CAIKVTGTTYEQYF. CDR3 DNA sequence: TGTGCCATCAAAGTCACCGGGACTACCTACGAGCAGTACTTC.

This sequence joins TRBV10-1 and TRBJ2-7, with D possibly TRBD2 on 6 matching bases. V was pared by 4 bases and J by 5 bases, with 15 bases between. Per germline, CDR1 WNHNN and CDR2 SYGVQD (reference sequence). This CDR3 is built from 14 residues. The CDR3, as DNA: TGCGCCAGCAGTGCTGTGACTCGGAGGGACGAGCAGTACTTC. Amino acids: CASSAVTRRDEQYF.

The rearrangement joins TRBV28 to TRBJ1-2, with D unclear. With 7 bases removed from V and 8 bases from J, the gap between germline ends came to 14 bases. The CDR3 is made up of 12 amino acids. Germline values: CDR1 MDHEN, CDR2 SYDVKM. For the CDR3, the DNA is TGTGCCAGCAATTCAAGGGTGAGGGGCTACACCTTC. Translated: CASNSRVRGYTF.

The gene calls are TRBV9 and TRBJ2-3, with D possibly TRBD1 on 5 matching bases. Germline CDR1 reads SGDLS; CDR2 reads YYNGEE. V lost 1 base to trimming and J lost 2 bases, with 14 bases between them. This CDR3 spans 16 amino acids. The CDR3 reads CASSVISGRDTDTQYF. The CDR3 nucleotides are TGTGCCAGCAGCGTAATATCTGGCAGGGACACAGATACGCAGTATTTT.

The V and J genes are TRBV5-1 and TRBJ1-2, with TRBD1 as a possible D gene (5 bases). V lost 0 bases and J 0 bases, leaving 15 bases between the germline ends. Germline-derived CDR1 and CDR2 are SGHRS and YFSETQ. The length of the CDR3 is 17 residues. CDR3 sequence: CASSLVFGDRTNYGYTF. The CDR3 DNA reads TGCGCCAGCAGCTTGGTTTTTGGAGACAGAACTAACTATGGCTACACCTTC.

The rearrangement joins TRBV30 to TRBJ2-7, with D perhaps matching TRBD2 (6 bases). V lost 0 bases to trimming and J lost 5 bases, with 23 bases between them. The length of the CDR3 is 17 residues. Germline CDR1 and CDR2: GTSNPN and SVGIG (reference sequence). CDR3 amino acids: CAWSVPSLEGSRNEQYF. The CDR3 DNA is TGTGCCTGGAGTGTACCCTCTCTGGAGGGCAGTCGGAACGAGCAGTACTTC.

The chain uses TRBV19 and TRBJ1-4; possible D gene TRBD1, 6 bases. The V and J ends lost 9 bases and 6 bases respectively, with 17 bases between them. Germline CDR1 and CDR2: LNHDA and SQIVND (reference sequence). There are 14 residues in the CDR3. The CDR3 protein is CASSWGPRDEKLFF. The CDR3 DNA reads TGTGCCAGCTCATGGGGGCCCCGTGATGAAAAACTGTTTTTT.

The rearrangement uses TRBV9 and TRBJ2-1; a weak D match, TRBD2 (5 bases). CDR1 is SGDLS and CDR2 is YYNGEE in the germline V gene. Trimming cost V 7 bases and J 10 bases, with 27 bases left between them. The CDR3 has 16 residues. This CDR3 reads CASLPQSGRPPGEQFF. The DNA of the CDR3 is TGTGCCAGCTTACCTCAAAGCGGACGACCCCCGGGGGAGCAGTTCTTC.

The V call is TRBV4-2, the J call TRBJ2-3, with a possible D match to TRBD2 (6 bases). The CDR3 is 16 amino acids. V dropped 1 base and J dropped 2 bases, with 13 bases sitting between them. CDR1 is LGHNA, CDR2 YNFKEQ, per germline. CDR3 region: CASSQGWGLITDTQYF. In nucleotides, the CDR3 is TGTGCCAGCAGCCAAGGATGGGGACTGATCACAGATACGCAGTATTTT.

The chain links TRBV19 to TRBJ2-5; D gene unclear. V gave up 6 bases and J gave up 5 bases, with 16 bases separating them. The length of the CDR3 is 14 residues. The germline CDR1 and CDR2 sequences are LNHDA and SQIVND (reference sequence). The CDR3 loop is CASSAWATQETQYF. The CDR3 DNA is TGTGCCAGTAGCGCCTGGGCCACGCAGGAGACCCAGTACTTC.

This clone was counted once. The chain couples TRBV9 to TRBJ2-3; 7 nucleotides match TRBD1. The CDR3 has 15 amino acids. Germline V gives CDR1 SGDLS, CDR2 YYNGEE. Trimming at V came to 4 bases and at J to 0 bases, leaving 5 bases not matched to a gene. In DNA form, the CDR3 reads TGTGCCAGCAGCACCAGACAGGGAAGCACAGATACGCAGTATTTT. Its translation: CASSTRQGSTDTQYF.

This chain connects TRBV5-4 to TRBJ2-5, with 9 bases aligning to TRBD1. The germline V gene has CDR1 SGHNT and CDR2 YYREEE (reference sequence). V dropped 4 bases and J dropped 4; count of bases not matched to a gene: 8. The CDR3 runs 15 residues. CDR3 nucleotide sequence: TGTGCCAGCAGCGGAGAGACAGGGGGGCTAGAGACCCAGTACTTC. Translation gives CASSGETGGLETQYF.

Here the CDR3 DNA reads TGTGCCAGCTCACCACCGTCGGGGGCCGGGGAGCTGTTTTTT. It codes for CASSPPSGAGELFF. This chain uses TRBV18 with TRBJ2-2; D may be TRBD2 (6 bases). The CDR3 has 14 amino acids. With 0 bases removed from V and 6 bases from J, the gap between germline ends came to 8 bases. From germline, CDR1 is KGHSH and CDR2 LQKENI.

The V and J genes are TRBV7-9 and TRBJ1-6, with D unresolved. CDR3 length: 14 residues. Germline values: CDR1 SEHNR, CDR2 FQNEAQ (reference sequence). V was shortened by 9 bases and J by 9 bases, with 18 bases between the two germline ends. The CDR3 here is CASTLGGSGSPLHF. Written as DNA, the CDR3 is TGTGCCAGTACCCTGGGAGGCAGCGGTTCACCCCTCCACTTT.

The CDR3 nucleotides are TGTGCCAGCCAGCGGGGCGGGCAGGGCGGCTACACCTTC. This translates into CASQRGGQGGYTF. The V call is TRBV18, the J call TRBJ1-2; perhaps TRBD1 as D (5 bases). V gave up 8 bases and J gave up 8 bases, with 18 bases separating them. The CDR3 runs 13 residues. Germline CDR1 and CDR2: KGHSH and LQKENI.

The chain links TRBV28 to TRBJ1-3; 11 bases are a match to TRBD1. V was pared by 6 bases and J by 2 bases, with 12 bases of the junction left unmatched. The CDR3 covers 18 residues. Germline CDR1 is MDHEN and CDR2 is SYDVKM. In DNA form, the CDR3 reads TGTGCCAGCAGCTTGGCCGGGACAGGGGGTATTACTGGAAACACCATATATTTT. Residues: CASSLAGTGGITGNTIYF.

The chain has TRBV30 and TRBJ1-2, with 11 nucleotides matching TRBD1. V lost 0 bases, J lost 6 bases, and 3 bases stayed unmatched. The CDR3 sequence is 14 residues long. Germline lookup yields CDR1 GTSNPN and CDR2 SVGIG (reference sequence). The CDR3 coding sequence is TGTGCCTGGAGTGTTGGACAGGGGGCGGATGGCTACACCTTC. This translates into CAWSVGQGADGYTF.

J is TRBJ1-2 and V is TRBV5-6; D is unclear. Germline lookup yields CDR1 SGHDT and CDR2 YYEEEE. This CDR3 spans 13 amino acids. The germline V and J ends were trimmed by 0 bases and 7 bases, with 10 bases remaining between them. The CDR3 bases are TGTGCCAGCAGCTTGGGAGGGTTCGGTGGCTACACCTTC. It codes for CASSLGGFGGYTF.

The chain links TRBV18 to TRBJ1-3; 7 positions agree with TRBD1. The ends lost 3 bases at V and 1 base at J; junction bases unmatched: 9. The V gene's germline CDR1 is KGHSH and CDR2 LQKENI. The CDR3 spans 17 residues. CDR3 sequence reads: CASSPGIRQGSGNTIYF. For the CDR3, the DNA is TGTGCCAGCTCACCGGGCATTCGACAGGGTTCTGGAAACACCATATATTTT.

J is TRBJ1-1 and V is TRBV10-3; perhaps TRBD1 as D (5 bases). V was shortened by 4 bases and J by 4 bases, with 7 bases between the two germline ends. Looked up from germline, CDR1 is ENHRY and CDR2 is SYGVKD. The CDR3 has 12 residues. The CDR3 nucleotides read TGTGCCATCAGTGGCGGGGGCACTGAAGCTTTCTTT. Protein sequence: CAISGGGTEAFF.

The chain recombines TRBV12-5 with TRBJ2-1; TRBD2 matches 12 bases. This CDR3 comprises 21 residues. Germline lookup yields CDR1 LGHNT and CDR2 FRNRAP. V gave up 3 bases and J gave up 0 bases; unmatched junction bases: 15. The CDR3 sequence: CASGLVRLAGVPASSYNEQFF. CDR3 nucleotides: TGTGCTAGTGGTTTAGTTAGACTAGCGGGAGTCCCCGCCAGCTCCTACAATGAGCAGTTCTTC.

The rearrangement uses TRBV6-4 and TRBJ1-5; D is unresolved. The germline gives CDR1 MRHNA, CDR2 SNTAGT. Deletions cut 0 bases from V and 7 bases from J, with 7 bases between. The CDR3 spans 13 residues. The CDR3 bases are TGTGCCAGCAGTGACTCGTGGGGACAGCCCCAGCATTTT. This translates into CASSDSWGQPQHF.